This T cell receptor (beta chain) is drawn from a study of T cell responses to AZD1222 COVID-19 vaccine. Study-wide points: Across the whole spike, CD4 TCRs peaked at regions 160-218 and 743-854. Increases in Spike-specific TCR breadth and depth were seen after two AZD1222 doses. The repertoires were collected only after the peak T cell response. Donors were mostly white British, more females; clonal diversity possibly underestimated.

This clone has only one observation. The antigen is not known. The protocol was immunoSEQ multiplex PCR, while the TCRdb copy is restricted to in-frame clones and leaves out a portion. The sample includes more than 140,000 clones, more than 70% of them seen just once. The CDR3 loop spans 21 amino acids. Trimming removed 2 bases from V and 2 bases from J; junction bases left unmatched: 17. Per germline, CDR1 LGHNA and CDR2 YNFKEQ. The rearrangement uses TRBV4-2 and TRBJ2-1; 11 bases align to TRBD2. This clonotype was obtained from an adult in good health. The sample here was peripheral blood, taken on day 0 of MenACWY control vaccination. The CDR3 DNA follows: TGTGCCAGCAGCCAACCAAGTCTAGCGGGGGGCCCACATACCCCCTACAATGAGCAGTTCTTC. This sequence encodes CASSQPSLAGGPHTPYNEQFF.